This TCR beta chain was captured in a study of T cells in Graves' hyperthyroidism and ophthalmopathy. This clonotype has at least ten counts. Exclusion of a patient resulted from uncontrolled infection, other autoimmune disease, pregnancy or lactation. The CDR3 covers 15 residues. Trimming removed 1 base at V and 1 base at J, with 13 bases between. Looked up from germline, CDR1 is GTSNPN and CDR2 is SVGIG (reference sequence). The source material, RNA transcripts, was used to amplify TCR beta CDR3 regions. Using the HTBI primer set, a first-round RT-PCR was run on the TCR CDR3. TCRdb reprocessed the multiplex PCR reads with MiXCR, giving one entry per CDR3 protein. This table holds under 400,000 distinct CDR3 sequences, 15% to 17% found once.

This chain links TRBV30 with TRBJ1-1, with D possibly TRBD1 on 6 matching bases. The clonotype comes from a woman between 18 and 29 years old with Graves' hyperthyroidism that later progressed to Graves' ophthalmopathy. The sample comprised blood. CDR3 nucleotides: TGTGCCTGGAGTGAGGACAGCGAGCCGAACACTGAAGCTTTCTTT. Translated, it gives CAWSEDSEPNTEAFF.